This T cell receptor beta chain is from a study of T cell repertoires in cytomegalovirus infection. TCRdb fed the reads into MiXCR, producing one record per CDR3 protein. The table has about 450,000 distinct CDR3 sequences, roughly 31% seen once. This CDR3 comprises 14 residues. V lost 5 bases and J 7 bases, leaving 17 bases between the germline ends. CDR1 is SNHLY and CDR2 is FYNNEI in the germline V gene. This receptor was obtained from a human donor in good health (CMV status not recorded). Some clones in this sample may be carry-over from other donors' samples. Sequencing was carried out using PBMCs. This chain joins TRBV2 and TRBJ1-1; D possibly corresponds to TRBD1 (6 bases). The CDR3 coding sequence is TGTGCCAGCAGTTACGGGGGCAGCAATTTTGAAGCTTTCTTT. It codes for CASSYGGSNFEAFF.